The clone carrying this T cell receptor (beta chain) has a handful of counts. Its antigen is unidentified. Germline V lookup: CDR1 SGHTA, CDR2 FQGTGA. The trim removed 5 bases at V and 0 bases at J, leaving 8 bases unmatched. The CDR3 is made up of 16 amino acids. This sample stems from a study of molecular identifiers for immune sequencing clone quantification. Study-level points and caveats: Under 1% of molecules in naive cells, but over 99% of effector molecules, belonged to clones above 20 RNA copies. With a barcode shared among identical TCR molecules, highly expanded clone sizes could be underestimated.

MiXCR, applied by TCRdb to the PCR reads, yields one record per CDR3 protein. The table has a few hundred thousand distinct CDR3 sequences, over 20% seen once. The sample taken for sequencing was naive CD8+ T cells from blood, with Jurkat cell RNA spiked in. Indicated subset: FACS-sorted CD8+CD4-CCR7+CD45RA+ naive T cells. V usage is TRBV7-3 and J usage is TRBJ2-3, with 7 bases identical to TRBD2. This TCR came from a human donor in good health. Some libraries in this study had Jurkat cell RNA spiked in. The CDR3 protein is CASSPLAGDSTDTQYF. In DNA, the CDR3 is TGTGCCAGCAGCCCTCTTGCGGGAGACAGCACAGATACGCAGTATTTT. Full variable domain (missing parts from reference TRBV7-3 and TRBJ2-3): GAGVSQTPSNKVTEKGKYVELRCDPISGHTALYWYRQSLGQGPEFLIYFQGTGAADDSGLPNDRFFAVRPEGSVSTLKIQRTERGDSAVYLCASSPLAGDSTDTQYFGPGTRLTVL.